The sequence of this T cell receptor (beta chain) was determined in a study of blood T cells in healthy people across ages. In the study overall: Through template switching, about one barcoded beta molecule was captured per two T cells, as measured in model experiments. Study observations and caveats: More naive CD4+ cells and higher diversity were found in long-lived than in aged donors.

About this clonotype: As yet, its antigen is unknown.

Germline V CDR1 and CDR2: LGHDT, YNNKEL (reference sequence). V was trimmed by 3 bases and J by 1 base, leaving 7 bases between them. The CDR3 is 13 residues long. Per sample, extraction of total RNA gave at least 6 micrograms in every case. Then a second PCR, running roughly 7 to 11 cycles, was carried out with a sample-barcoded 5' primer and a J-beta primer mix. One entry per CDR3 protein, called by TCRdb with MiXCR from the 5' RACE reads. This sample has just over 1 million distinct CDR3 sequences, with 45% found just once. The TCR was taken from an older woman in good health. The chain joins TRBV3-1 to TRBJ2-7; D unresolved. The specimen was blood. DNA of the CDR3: TGTGCCAGCAGCCAGAGTAATTCCTACGAGCAGTACTTC. Its protein product is CASSQSNSYEQYF.